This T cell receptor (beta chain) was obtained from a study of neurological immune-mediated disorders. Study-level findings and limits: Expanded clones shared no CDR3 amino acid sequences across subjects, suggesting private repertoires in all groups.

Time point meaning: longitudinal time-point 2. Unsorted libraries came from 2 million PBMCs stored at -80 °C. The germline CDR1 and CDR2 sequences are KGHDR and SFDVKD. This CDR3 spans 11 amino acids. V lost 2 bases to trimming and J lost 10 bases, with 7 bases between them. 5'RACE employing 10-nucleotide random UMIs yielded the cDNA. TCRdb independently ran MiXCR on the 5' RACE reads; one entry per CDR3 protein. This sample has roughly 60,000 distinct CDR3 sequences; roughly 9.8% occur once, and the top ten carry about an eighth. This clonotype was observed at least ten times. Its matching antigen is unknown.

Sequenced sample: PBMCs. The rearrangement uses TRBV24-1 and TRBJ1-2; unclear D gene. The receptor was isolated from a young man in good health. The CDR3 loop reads CATSDSVNYTF. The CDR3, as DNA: TGTGCCACCAGTGATTCTGTTAACTACACCTTC.